The present entry profiles one T cell receptor beta chain with its context. Since the CDR3 does not end with the conserved phenylalanine or tryptophan, this likely comes from a read error. DNA and RNA were both co-extracted from about 19-30 mg of bulk tissue that had not been sorted. This specimen belongs to a study of tumor-infiltrating lymphocytes in primary liver carcinoma. A primer in the constant region served to generate TCR beta cDNA from 500 to 600 ng of total RNA. What produced the TCR beta libraries was three nested multiplex PCR rounds using slightly modified ARM-PCR. The first two PCR rounds, roughly 9 cycles each, used TRBV1-TRBV30 forward primers and a C-beta reverse primer. TCRdb re-derived calls from the multiplex PCR reads in MiXCR, one entry per CDR3 protein. The sample includes about 64,000 distinct CDR3 sequences, over 60% seen only once; the top ten take under 45%. The CDR3 extends over 16 amino acids. Per germline, CDR1 LGHNA and CDR2 YNFKEQ. The ends were cut back, 4 bases at V and 0 bases at J, with 16 bases in the middle.

This chain connects TRBV4-2 to TRBJ2-7, with D perhaps matching TRBD1 or TRBD2 (5 bases each). Material for sequencing was liver tumor tissue from sampling region 4. The subset denotes: tumor region T4, right-lateral pole. The sequence came from a man in his forties or fifties with primary liver carcinoma and hepatitis B virus infection. CDR3 sequence reads: CASSPFGTGSSYEQYL. Written as DNA, the CDR3 is TGTGCCAGCAGCCCCTTTGGGACGGGCAGCTCCTACGAGCAGTACTTG.